This TCR beta chain was retrieved from a study of T cells in Graves' hyperthyroidism and ophthalmopathy. RNA transcripts were the template for amplifying TCR beta CDR3 regions. An initial round of RT-PCR targeting the TCR CDR3 relied on the HTBI primer set. TCRdb analysed the multiplex PCR reads with MiXCR anew, one entry per CDR3 protein. The repertoire holds hundreds of thousands of distinct CDR3 sequences, with 14% as singletons. This clonotype appeared a few times. The CDR3 totals 18 residues. The V end was cut by 3 bases, the J end by 1 base, with 19 bases between. CDR1 and CDR2 from the germline V gene are MNHNS and SASEGT.

Input material: blood. This chain joins TRBV6-1 and TRBJ2-1; possible D gene TRBD2, 7 bases. The TCR originated in a woman in her 40s with Graves' hyperthyroidism. CDR3 sequence: CASSEPQGGGSSYNEQFF. CDR3 DNA: TGTGCCAGCAGTGAGCCCCAAGGGGGGGGATCTTCCTACAATGAGCAGTTCTTC.